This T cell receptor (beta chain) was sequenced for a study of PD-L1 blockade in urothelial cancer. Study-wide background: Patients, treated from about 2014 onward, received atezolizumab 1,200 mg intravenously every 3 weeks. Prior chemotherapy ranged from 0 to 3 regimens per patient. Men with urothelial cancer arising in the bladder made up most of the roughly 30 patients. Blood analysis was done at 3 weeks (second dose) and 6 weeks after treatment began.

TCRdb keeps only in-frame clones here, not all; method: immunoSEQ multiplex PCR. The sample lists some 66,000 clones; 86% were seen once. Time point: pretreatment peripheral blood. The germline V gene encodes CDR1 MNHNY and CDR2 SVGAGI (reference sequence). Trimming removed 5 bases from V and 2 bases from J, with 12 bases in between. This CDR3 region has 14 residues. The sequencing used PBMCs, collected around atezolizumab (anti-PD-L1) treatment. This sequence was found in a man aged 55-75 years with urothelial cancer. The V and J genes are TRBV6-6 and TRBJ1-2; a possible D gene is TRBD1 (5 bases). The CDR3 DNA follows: TGTGCCAGCAGTCGCGGACACCGAAACTATGGCTACACCTTC. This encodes CASSRGHRNYGYTF.